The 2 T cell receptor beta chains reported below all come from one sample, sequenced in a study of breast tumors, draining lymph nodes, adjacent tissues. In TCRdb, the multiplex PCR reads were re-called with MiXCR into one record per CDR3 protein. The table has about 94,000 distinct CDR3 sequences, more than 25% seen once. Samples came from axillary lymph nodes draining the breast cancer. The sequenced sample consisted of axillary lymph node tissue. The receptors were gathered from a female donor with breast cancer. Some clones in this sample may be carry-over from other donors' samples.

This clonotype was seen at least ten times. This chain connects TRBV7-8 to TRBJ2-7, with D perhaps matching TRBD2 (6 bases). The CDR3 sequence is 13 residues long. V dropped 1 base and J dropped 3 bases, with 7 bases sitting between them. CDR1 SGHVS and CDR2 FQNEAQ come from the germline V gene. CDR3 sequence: CASSLGSGYEQYF. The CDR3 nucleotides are TGTGCCAGCAGCTTAGGTAGCGGCTACGAGCAGTACTTC. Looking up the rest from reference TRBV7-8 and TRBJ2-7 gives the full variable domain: GAGVSQSPRYKVAKRGQDVALRCDPISGHVSLFWYQQALGQGPEFLTYFQNEAQLDKSGLPSDRFFAERPEGSVSTLKIQRTQQEDSAVYLCASSLGSGYEQYFGPGTRLTVT.

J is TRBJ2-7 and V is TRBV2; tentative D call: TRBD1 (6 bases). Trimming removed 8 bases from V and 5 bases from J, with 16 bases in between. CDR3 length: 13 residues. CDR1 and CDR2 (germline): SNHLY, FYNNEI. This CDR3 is CASRRGGLHEQYF. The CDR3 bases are TGTGCCAGCCGTAGAGGGGGTCTCCACGAGCAGTACTTC.